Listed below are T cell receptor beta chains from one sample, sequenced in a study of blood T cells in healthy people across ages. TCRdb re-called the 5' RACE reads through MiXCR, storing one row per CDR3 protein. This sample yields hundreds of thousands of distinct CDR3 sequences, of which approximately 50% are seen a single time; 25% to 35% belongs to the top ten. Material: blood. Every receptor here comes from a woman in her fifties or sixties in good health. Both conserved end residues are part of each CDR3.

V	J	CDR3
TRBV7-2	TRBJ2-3	CASTVDRATDTQYF
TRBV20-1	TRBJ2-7	CSARDRHTSYEQYF
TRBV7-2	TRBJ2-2	CASSFRIVGELFF
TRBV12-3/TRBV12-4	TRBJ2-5	CASSLVRRGEQETRYF
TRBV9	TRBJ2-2	CVSSPGLAGGKRSVGELFF
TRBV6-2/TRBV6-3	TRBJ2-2	CASSYADTATGELFF
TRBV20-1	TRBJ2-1	CSARSSGIHGYNEQFF
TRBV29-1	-	CSVARDRGFYEQYF
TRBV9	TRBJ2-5	CASSPGLAGGAVEETQYF
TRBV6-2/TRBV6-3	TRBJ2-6	CASRHRRSGANVLTF
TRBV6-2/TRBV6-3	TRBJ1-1	CASSSADKLDTEAFF
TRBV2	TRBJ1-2	CASMAHINNYGYTF
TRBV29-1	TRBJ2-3	CSAASRGGTDTQYF
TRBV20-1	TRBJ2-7	CSAGTGTGEYEQYF
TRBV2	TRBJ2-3	CASSSSGTRGEGTQYF
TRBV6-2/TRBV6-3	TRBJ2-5	CASSYSMREEARQTQYF
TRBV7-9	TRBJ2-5	CASSGRKWGGQETQYF
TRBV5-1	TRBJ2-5	CASSFLTSGRSQYGQYF
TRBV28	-	CASRSPGLETQYF
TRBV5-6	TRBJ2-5	CAGSPAGGETQYF
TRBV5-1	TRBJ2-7	CASSPRDRPPVTEQYF
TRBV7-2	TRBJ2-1	CASSPQGGSGRMNEQFF
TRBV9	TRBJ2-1	CASSAGGNYNEQFF
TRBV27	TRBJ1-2	CASSPLYMGANYGYTF
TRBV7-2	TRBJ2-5	CASSLVWSGETQYF
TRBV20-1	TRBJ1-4	CSATAATNEKLFF